The 19 T cell receptor beta chains given below trace back to one sample, sequenced in a study of neoadjuvant nivolumab and ipilimumab in lung cancer. Produced via immunoSEQ multiplex PCR; TCRdb's table is partial and in-frame only. The table shows 40,000 to 60,000 clones, with around nine tenths occurring only once. The sequenced sample was blood, obtained before neoadjuvant nivolumab, alone or with ipilimumab. Receptor source: an adult with non-small cell lung cancer. Some clones in this sample may be carry-over from other donors' samples.

V usage is TRBV5-6 and J usage is TRBJ2-5; D ambiguous. Germline CDR1 reads SGHDT; CDR2 reads YYEEEE. The germline V and J ends were trimmed by 1 base and 5 bases, with 12 bases remaining between them. The CDR3 has 14 amino acids. The CDR3 nucleotides are TGTGCCAGCAGCTTGCTAATGGCGGCTGAGACCCAGTACTTC. This sequence encodes CASSLLMAAETQYF.

For the CDR3, the DNA is TGTGCCAGCTCACCCTGGACAGGTGATAACACTGAAGCTTTCTTT. Translated: CASSPWTGDNTEAFF. This chain uses TRBV18 with TRBJ1-1, with TRBD1 matching 7 bases. Germline V gene lookup returns CDR1 KGHSH and CDR2 LQKENI. This CDR3 contains 15 residues. J lost 2 bases, V lost 3 bases, and 6 bases had no gene match.

The chain has TRBV30 and TRBJ1-1; no clear D gene. The CDR3 has 12 amino acids. The V gene's germline CDR1 is GTSNPN and CDR2 SVGIG (reference sequence). V dropped 2 bases and J dropped 6 bases, with 10 bases sitting between them. CDR3 nucleotides: TGTGCCTGGAGTAATCCCCGGCCTGAAGCTTTCTTT. This sequence encodes CAWSNPRPEAFF.

The chain has TRBV7-8 and TRBJ2-7, with 12 bases lining up with TRBD2. The trim removed 1 base at V and 4 bases at J, leaving 8 bases unmatched. The germline CDR1 and CDR2 sequences are SGHVS and FQNEAQ. This CDR3 has 17 residues. The CDR3 DNA reads as TGTGCCAGCAGCTTAGGGGCCAGGACTAGCGGGATTTACGAGCAGTACTTC. It is translated as CASSLGARTSGIYEQYF.

This clone appeared a single time. This rearrangement joins TRBV5-4 to TRBJ2-1, with D perhaps TRBD2 (6 bases). With 1 base removed from V and 6 bases from J, the gap between germline ends came to 20 bases. The germline V gene has CDR1 SGHNT and CDR2 YYREEE (reference sequence). The CDR3 is 17 amino acids. The CDR3 DNA sequence: TGTGCCAGCAGCTTGCCCGATTGGGGGAGGACCGGCAATGAGCAGTTCTTC. It is translated as CASSLPDWGRTGNEQFF.

This rearrangement joins TRBV5-1 to TRBJ2-2; D perhaps matches TRBD2 (5 bases). This CDR3 has 15 amino acids. V lost 0 bases and J lost 2, with 8 bases in between. Germline V lookup: CDR1 SGHRS, CDR2 YFSETQ. Written as DNA, the CDR3 is TGCGCCAGCAGCTTGGCCGGGAAAAACACCGGGGAGCTGTTTTTT. Its translation is CASSLAGKNTGELFF. The full variable domain, rest sourced from reference TRBV5-1 and TRBJ2-2, is KAGVTQTPRYLIKTRGQQVTLSCSPISGHRSVSWYQQTPGQGLQFLFEYFSETQRNKGNFPGRFSGRQFSNSRSEMNVSTLELGDSALYLCASSLAGKNTGELFFGEGSRLTVL.

This clone was counted only a few times. This chain links TRBV10-3 with TRBJ1-2; weak D call: TRBD1 (5 bases). V was clipped by 2 bases and J by 4 bases, with 11 bases between them. CDR1 ENHRY and CDR2 SYGVKD come from the germline V gene. The CDR3 contains 14 residues. CDR3 sequence (DNA): TGTGCCATCAGTGAGCAGGGTTCGGTCTATGGCTACACCTTC. Amino acids: CAISEQGSVYGYTF.

The chain has TRBV30 and TRBJ1-4, with D unclear. Germline V CDR1 and CDR2: GTSNPN, SVGIG (reference sequence). The CDR3 has 14 residues. Deletions cut 0 bases from V and 7 bases from J, with 12 bases between. The CDR3 sequence: CAWSVIPQSEKLFF. DNA of the CDR3: TGTGCCTGGAGTGTCATACCTCAGAGTGAAAAACTGTTTTTT.

This chain connects TRBV6-1 to TRBJ2-1, with D perhaps assigned TRBD1 or TRBD2 (6 bases each). Germline V lookup: CDR1 MNHNS, CDR2 SASEGT. The CDR3 runs 13 residues. The DNA for the CDR3 is TGTGCTATCGGGGGCGTAGCGGCCAATGAGCAGTTCTTC. This codes for CAIGGVAANEQFF.

The rearrangement links TRBV19 to TRBJ1-1, with D perhaps TRBD1 (5 bases). Trimming removed 7 bases from V and 8 bases from J, with 20 bases in between. Germline values: CDR1 LNHDA, CDR2 SQIVND (reference sequence). This CDR3 has 14 residues. This CDR3 is CASTLSWGQSEAFF. CDR3 DNA sequence: TGTGCCAGTACCCTCTCTTGGGGCCAGTCGGAAGCTTTCTTT.

The V call is TRBV5-1, the J call TRBJ2-1, with TRBD2 matching over 9 bases. The CDR3 spans 15 residues. Germline assignment: CDR1 SGHRS and CDR2 YFSETQ. The trim removed 0 bases at V and 7 bases at J, leaving 5 bases unmatched. In DNA, the CDR3 is TGCGCCAGCAGCTTGGTGGCTAGCGGGGCGAATGAGCAGTTCTTC. Its translation is CASSLVASGANEQFF.

The chain joins TRBV2 to TRBJ2-3; 9 bases agree with TRBD2. Germline-derived CDR1 and CDR2 are SNHLY and FYNNEI. The CDR3 runs 13 residues. Trimming took 11 bases from V and 5 from J; bases not matched to a gene: 8. Here the CDR3 reads CAGRVAGVDTQYF. CDR3 coding DNA: TGTGCCGGAAGGGTAGCGGGAGTAGATACGCAGTATTTT.

This sequence joins TRBV7-8 and TRBJ1-2; 7 bases agree with TRBD1. The CDR3 spans 15 residues. V was clipped by 0 bases and J by 3 bases; unmatched bases: 4. Germline V CDR1 and CDR2: SGHVS, FQNEAQ. The CDR3 region is CASSLAGQSHYGYTF. As DNA, the CDR3 is TGTGCCAGCAGCTTAGCGGGACAGTCTCACTATGGCTACACCTTC.

V gene TRBV19 combines with J gene TRBJ2-4; 7 bases match TRBD2. This CDR3 is 16 amino acids long. V dropped 5 bases and J dropped 10; count of bases not matched to a gene: 17. Germline values: CDR1 LNHDA, CDR2 SQIVND (reference sequence). The CDR3 here is CASSGPGLPTAGIQYF. CDR3 nucleotide sequence: TGTGCCAGTAGTGGACCGGGACTACCAACCGCTGGAATTCAGTACTTC.

This clone was seen once. The CDR3 loop is CASSPGLAATDTQYF. The CDR3 nucleotides are TGTGCCAGCTCACCAGGACTAGCGGCCACAGATACGCAGTATTTT. The chain carries TRBV18 and TRBJ2-3; 10 bases align to TRBD2. Germline loops: CDR1 KGHSH, CDR2 LQKENI. V lost 2 bases and J lost 2; bases outside the gene matches: 1. The CDR3 length is 15 residues.

V is TRBV7-2 and J is TRBJ1-1; maybe TRBD1 (5 bases). CDR1 and CDR2 from the germline V gene are SGHTA and FQGNSA. Between the trimmed V and J ends, which lost 2 bases and 6 bases, there was a span of 16 bases. This CDR3 region has 15 residues. Here the CDR3 reads CASSLPRRDWSEAFF. CDR3 DNA sequence: TGTGCCAGCAGCTTACCCCGCAGGGACTGGTCTGAAGCTTTCTTT.

The rearrangement links TRBV6-1 to TRBJ2-7; 7 bases align to TRBD1. J lost 2 bases, V lost 9 bases, and 1 base had no gene match. The germline gives CDR1 MNHNS, CDR2 SASEGT. CDR3 length equals 11 residues. CDR3 nucleotide sequence: TGTGCCAGTACAGGGGCCTACGAGCAGTACTTC. Its protein is CASTGAYEQYF.

The rearrangement uses TRBV5-1 and TRBJ1-4; TRBD1 agrees at 10 bases. Trimming removed 3 bases from V and 8 bases from J; junction bases left unmatched: 4. In germline, CDR1 is SGHRS, CDR2 YFSETQ. The CDR3 consists of 14 residues. The chain's CDR3 is CASSSGTGDEKLFF. The CDR3 region has the DNA TGCGCCAGCAGCTCCGGGACAGGGGACGAAAAACTGTTTTTT.

This chain uses TRBV7-9 with TRBJ2-7; TRBD2 matches at 9 bases. V lost 5 bases to trimming and J lost 2 bases; unmatched junction nucleotides: 7. This CDR3 has 15 amino acids. Germline CDR1 reads SEHNR; CDR2 reads FQNEAQ (reference sequence). The CDR3 spells CASSETSGVTYEQYF. The DNA of the CDR3 is TGTGCCAGCAGCGAGACTAGCGGCGTAACCTACGAGCAGTACTTC. Full variable domain (outside the CDR3, taken from reference TRBV7-9 and TRBJ2-7): DTGVSQNPRHKITKRGQNVTFRCDPISEHNRLYWYRQTLGQGPEFLTYFQNEAQLEKSRLLSDRFSAERPKGSFSTLEIQRTEQGDSAMYLCASSETSGVTYEQYFGPGTRLTVT.